Reported below is one T cell receptor beta chain. The protocol was immunoSEQ multiplex PCR, while the TCRdb copy is restricted to in-frame clones and leaves out a portion. The sample lists around 260,000 clones; approximately 85% were seen once. V was shortened by 5 bases and J by 3 bases, with 13 bases between the two germline ends. The CDR3 contains 13 residues. The germline CDR1 and CDR2 sequences are GTSNPN and SVGIG (reference sequence). The data belong to a study of blood T cell repertoires in COVID-19. Turning to the study itself: Collection of acute and convalescent COVID-19 samples took place in the United States, Italy and Spain. T cells, B-cell-depleted T cells, or PBMCs supplied cDNA or gDNA.

The sequencing sample was made of peripheral blood. The receptor's source is a human donor in a cohort sampled during active COVID-19. This chain links TRBV30 with TRBJ2-5, with no clear D. For the CDR3, the DNA is TGTGCCTGGGCTCTACTCTCCGAAGAGACCCAGTACTTC. It is translated as CAWALLSEETQYF.